This T cell receptor beta chain was obtained from a study of blood T cell repertoires in COVID-19. Study-wide context: Samples of COVID-19 (acute and convalescent) were obtained from the United States, Italy and Spain. Nucleic acid was either cDNA or gDNA, and it came from T cells, B-cell-depleted T cells, or PBMCs.

The CDR3 length is 15 residues. Germline V lookup: CDR1 SGHRS, CDR2 YFSETQ. Trimming removed 5 bases from V and 2 bases from J, with 16 bases in between. The authors' processing: Cell counts per sample came from amplifying reference gene primers. Here immunoSEQ multiplex PCR was the method, and the copy in TCRdb shows in-frame clones only, minus some. V, J and clone size are those of that table, while D and trimming were read from the DNA. This table has about 59,000 clones, less than 85% appearing once. This receptor was identified in a woman between 65 and 79 years old with acute or convalescent COVID-19. The V call is TRBV5-1, the J call TRBJ1-2; D might be TRBD1 (6 bases). Specimen: peripheral blood. CDR3 DNA sequence: TGCGCCAGCAGAGTGTTACAGGGTATCAACTATGGCTACACCTTC. Amino acids: CASRVLQGINYGYTF.